This T cell receptor (beta chain) is drawn from a study of blood T cell repertoires in COVID-19 (TCRdb year 2020). Context from the whole study: Collaborator samples came from the United States, Italy and Spain and covered acute and convalescent phases of COVID-19. The material from the prospective study consisted of cDNA or gDNA derived from T cells, B-cell-depleted T cells, or PBMCs. Subjects who had been exposed to COVID-19, were actively infected with it, or had recovered from it provided the deeply sampled blood TCRbeta repertoires that made up the dataset. The repertoires were released in a freely available public database intended as a resource for research on the immune response to SARS-CoV-2. Samples came from the ongoing ImmuneRACE study (first 160 participants) plus 1,254 subjects from 6 global collaborators. Nearly every sample came with metadata listing a de-identified subject ID, COVID-19 status, age in years and sex. HLA class I and class II types, where available, came from metadata supplied by the sample provider rather than from assay-based typing.

TCRbeta CDR3 regions were amplified from genomic DNA using the immunoSEQ Assay, a bias-controlled multiplex PCR. On the authors' methods: The number of nucleated cells in each sample was estimated from the amplification of reference gene primers within the assay. Sequence reads were collapsed and filtered to measure the absolute abundance of every unique TCRbeta CDR3 rearrangement. For each sample, productive Simpson clonality was calculated by taking the square root of Simpson's diversity index across productive rearrangements. TCRdb took this table from immuneACCESS and kept in-frame rearrangements with V and J called. Such tables lack part of the clones; where checked against another copy, unresolved V genes explain under half of the gap, and the rest is unexplained. The V and J calls and clone size come from that table; D and trimming were worked out from the DNA. This sample is represented by roughly 160,000 clones; over 90% of them were singletons. 0.5% to 0.55% of the sample goes to the ten largest clones.

Study-wide conclusions, independent of this receptor: Clinical and demographic metadata were provided uncurated, with the amount varying by source and participant.

Trimming removed 3 bases from V and 7 bases from J, leaving 9 bases between the germline ends. From cysteine to phenylalanine, the CDR3 is 11 amino acids long. Of all the DNA, just the CDR3 is kept, 33 bases in frame from base 1. The CDR1 and CDR2 encoded by the germline V gene are SQVTM and ANQGSEA. Points on this clone: Its antigen has not been determined. Nothing much larger sits one base from this clone, and base qualities are not available.

Each collaborating institution followed its own protocols to collect whole blood in K2EDTA tubes. For TCRbeta analysis, collaborators shipped samples as frozen whole blood, isolated PBMCs, or DNA extracted from either of those sample types. The sample comprised peripheral blood. The rearranged chain carries TRBV29-1 and TRBJ1-2; no confident D gene assignment can be made. This TCR derives from a man aged 45-65 years with acute or convalescent COVID-19. The DNA reads TGCAGCGTTGACACCAGGATTGGCTACACCTTC. This translates into CSVDTRIGYTF.